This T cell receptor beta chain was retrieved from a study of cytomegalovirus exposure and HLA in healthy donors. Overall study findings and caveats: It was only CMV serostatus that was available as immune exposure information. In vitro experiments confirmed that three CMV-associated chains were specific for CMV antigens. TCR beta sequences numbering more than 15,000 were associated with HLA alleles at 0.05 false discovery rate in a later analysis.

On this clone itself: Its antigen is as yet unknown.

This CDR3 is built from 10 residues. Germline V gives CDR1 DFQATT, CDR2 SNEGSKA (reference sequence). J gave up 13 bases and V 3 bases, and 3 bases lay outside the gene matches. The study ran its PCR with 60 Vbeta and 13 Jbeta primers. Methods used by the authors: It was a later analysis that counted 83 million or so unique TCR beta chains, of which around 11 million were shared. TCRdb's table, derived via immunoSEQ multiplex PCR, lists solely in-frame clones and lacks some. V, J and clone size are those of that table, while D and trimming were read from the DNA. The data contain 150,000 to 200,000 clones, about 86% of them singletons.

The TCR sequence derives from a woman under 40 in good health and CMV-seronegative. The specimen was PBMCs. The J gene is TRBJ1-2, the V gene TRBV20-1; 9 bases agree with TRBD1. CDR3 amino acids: CSARGQGVTF. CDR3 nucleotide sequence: TGCAGTGCTAGGGGACAGGGAGTCACCTTC.